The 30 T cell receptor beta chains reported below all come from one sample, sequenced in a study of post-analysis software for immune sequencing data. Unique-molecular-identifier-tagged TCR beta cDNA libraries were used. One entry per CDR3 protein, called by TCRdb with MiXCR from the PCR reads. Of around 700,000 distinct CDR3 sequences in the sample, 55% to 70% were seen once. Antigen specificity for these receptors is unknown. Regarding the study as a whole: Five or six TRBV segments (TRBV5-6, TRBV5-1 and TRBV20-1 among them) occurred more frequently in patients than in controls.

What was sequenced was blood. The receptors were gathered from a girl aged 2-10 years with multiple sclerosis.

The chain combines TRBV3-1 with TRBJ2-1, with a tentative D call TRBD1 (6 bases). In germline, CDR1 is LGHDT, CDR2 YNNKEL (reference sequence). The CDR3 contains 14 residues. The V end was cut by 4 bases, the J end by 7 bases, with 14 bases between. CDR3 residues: CASSRLIQGNEQFF. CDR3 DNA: TGTGCCAGCAGCCGACTCATACAGGGTAATGAGCAGTTCTTC.

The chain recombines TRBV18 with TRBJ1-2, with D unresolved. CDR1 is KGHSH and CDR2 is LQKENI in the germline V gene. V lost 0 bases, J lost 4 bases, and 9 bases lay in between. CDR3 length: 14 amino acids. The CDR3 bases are TGTGCCAGCTCACCACCTAGTACACGCTATGGCTACACCTTC. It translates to CASSPPSTRYGYTF.

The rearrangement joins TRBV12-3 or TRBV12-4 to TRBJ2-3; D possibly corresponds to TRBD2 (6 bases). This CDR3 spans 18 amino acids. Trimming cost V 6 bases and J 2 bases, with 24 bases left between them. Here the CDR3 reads CASSRTKNPSDLTDTQYF. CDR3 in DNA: TGTGCCAGCAGCCGCACGAAAAATCCTAGCGACCTCACAGATACGCAGTATTTT.

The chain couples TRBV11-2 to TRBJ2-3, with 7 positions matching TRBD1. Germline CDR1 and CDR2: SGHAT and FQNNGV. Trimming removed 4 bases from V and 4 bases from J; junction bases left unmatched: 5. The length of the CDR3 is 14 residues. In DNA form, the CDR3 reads TGTGCCAGCAGCTCTAAGCAGGGGGCAGATACGCAGTATTTT. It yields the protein CASSSKQGADTQYF.

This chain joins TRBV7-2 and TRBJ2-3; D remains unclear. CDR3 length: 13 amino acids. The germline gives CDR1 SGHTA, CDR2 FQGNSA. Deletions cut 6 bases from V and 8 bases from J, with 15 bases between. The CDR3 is CASSKSVERTQYF. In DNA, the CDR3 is TGTGCCAGCAGTAAATCGGTGGAACGTACGCAGTATTTT.

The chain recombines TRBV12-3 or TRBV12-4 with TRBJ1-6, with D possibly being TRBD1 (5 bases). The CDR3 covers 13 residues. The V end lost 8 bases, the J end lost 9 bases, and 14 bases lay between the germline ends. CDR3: CASSTAGFSPLHF. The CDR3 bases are TGTGCCAGCTCCACCGCAGGGTTTTCACCCCTCCACTTT.

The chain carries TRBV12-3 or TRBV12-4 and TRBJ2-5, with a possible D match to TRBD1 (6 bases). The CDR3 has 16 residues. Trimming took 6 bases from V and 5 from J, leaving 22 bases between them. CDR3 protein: CASSSPRDTSLETQYF. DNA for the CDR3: TGTGCCAGCAGCTCCCCCCGGGACACGTCTTTGGAGACCCAGTACTTC.

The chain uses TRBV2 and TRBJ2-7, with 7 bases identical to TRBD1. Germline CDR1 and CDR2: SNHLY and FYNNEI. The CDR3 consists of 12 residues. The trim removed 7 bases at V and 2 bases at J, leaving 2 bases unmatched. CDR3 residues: CASKDRPYEQYF. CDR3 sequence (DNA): TGTGCCAGCAAGGACAGGCCCTACGAGCAGTACTTC.

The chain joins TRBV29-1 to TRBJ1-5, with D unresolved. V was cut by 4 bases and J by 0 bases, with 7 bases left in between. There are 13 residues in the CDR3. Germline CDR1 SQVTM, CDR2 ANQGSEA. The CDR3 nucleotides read TGCAGCGTTGGGAACCGTAGCAATCAGCCCCAGCATTTT. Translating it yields CSVGNRSNQPQHF.

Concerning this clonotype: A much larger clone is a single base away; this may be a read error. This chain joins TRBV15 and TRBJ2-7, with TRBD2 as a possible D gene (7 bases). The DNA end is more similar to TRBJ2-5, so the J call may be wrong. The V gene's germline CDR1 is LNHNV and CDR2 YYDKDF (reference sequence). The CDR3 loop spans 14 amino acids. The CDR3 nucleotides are TGTGCCACCAGCAGAGAGGGGGGGCCAGAGACCCAGTACTTC. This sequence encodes CATSREGGPETQYF.

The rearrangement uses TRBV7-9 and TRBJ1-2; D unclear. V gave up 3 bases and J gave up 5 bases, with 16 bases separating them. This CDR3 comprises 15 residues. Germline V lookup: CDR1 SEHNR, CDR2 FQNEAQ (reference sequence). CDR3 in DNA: TGTGCCAGCAGCTTTCAGCTATCCAACGGTTATGGCTACACCTTC. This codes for CASSFQLSNGYGYTF.

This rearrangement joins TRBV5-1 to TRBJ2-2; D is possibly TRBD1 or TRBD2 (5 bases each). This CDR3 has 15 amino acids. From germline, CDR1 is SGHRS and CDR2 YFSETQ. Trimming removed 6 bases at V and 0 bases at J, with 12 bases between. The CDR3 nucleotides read TGCGCCAGCAATGAGGGGTTCGCGAACACCGGGGAGCTGTTTTTT. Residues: CASNEGFANTGELFF.

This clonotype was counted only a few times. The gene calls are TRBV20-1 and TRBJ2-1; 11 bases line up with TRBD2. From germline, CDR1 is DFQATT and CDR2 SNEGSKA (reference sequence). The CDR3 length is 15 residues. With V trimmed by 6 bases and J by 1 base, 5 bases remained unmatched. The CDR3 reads CSAVIAGGSYNEQFF. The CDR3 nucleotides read TGCAGTGCCGTCATAGCGGGGGGGTCCTACAATGAGCAGTTCTTC.

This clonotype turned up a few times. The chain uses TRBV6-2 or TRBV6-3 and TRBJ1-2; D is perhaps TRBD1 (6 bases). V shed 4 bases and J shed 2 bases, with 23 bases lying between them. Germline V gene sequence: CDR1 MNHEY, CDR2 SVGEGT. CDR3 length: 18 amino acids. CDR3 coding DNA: TGTGCCAGCAGTTCATTCTCACCAGGACAGCGACGCAACTATGGCTACACCTTC. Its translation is CASSSFSPGQRRNYGYTF.

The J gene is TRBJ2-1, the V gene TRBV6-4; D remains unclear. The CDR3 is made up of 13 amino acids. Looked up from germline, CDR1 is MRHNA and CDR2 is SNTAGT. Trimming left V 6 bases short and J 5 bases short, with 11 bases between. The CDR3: CASSGIGHNEQFF. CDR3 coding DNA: TGTGCCAGCAGCGGAATAGGACACAATGAGCAGTTCTTC.

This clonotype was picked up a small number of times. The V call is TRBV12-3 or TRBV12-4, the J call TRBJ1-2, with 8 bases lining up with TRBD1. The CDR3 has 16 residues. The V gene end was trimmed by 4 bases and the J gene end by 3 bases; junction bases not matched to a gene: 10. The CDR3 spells CASSWRATGGYYGYTF. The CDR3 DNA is TGTGCCAGCAGTTGGAGGGCAACAGGGGGGTACTATGGCTACACCTTC.

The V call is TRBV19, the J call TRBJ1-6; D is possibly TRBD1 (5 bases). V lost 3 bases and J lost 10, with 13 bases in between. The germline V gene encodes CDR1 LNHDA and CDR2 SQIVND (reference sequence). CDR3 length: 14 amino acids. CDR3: CASSISGATSPLHF. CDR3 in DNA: TGTGCCAGTAGTATCTCCGGGGCCACCTCACCCCTCCACTTT.

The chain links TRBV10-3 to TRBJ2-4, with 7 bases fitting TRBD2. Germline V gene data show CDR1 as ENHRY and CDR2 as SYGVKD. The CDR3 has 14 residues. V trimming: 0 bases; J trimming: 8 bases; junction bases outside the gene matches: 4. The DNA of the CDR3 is TGTGCCATCAGTGAGTCGAAGCTAGCGGACATTCAGTACTTC. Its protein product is CAISESKLADIQYF.

CDR3 sequence reads: CASSLGLAGVRETQYF. In DNA, the CDR3 is TGTGCCAGCAGCTTAGGACTAGCGGGGGTTAGAGAGACCCAGTACTTC. The gene calls are TRBV7-2 and TRBJ2-5, with TRBD2 matching over 12 bases. V lost 1 base to trimming and J lost 4 bases; unmatched junction nucleotides: 4. CDR1 is SGHTA and CDR2 is FQGNSA in the germline V gene. The CDR3 runs to 16 residues. The full variable domain, with the rest looked up from reference TRBV7-2 and TRBJ2-5, is GAGVSQSPSNKVTEKGKDVELRCDPISGHTALYWYRQSLGQGLEFLIYFQGNSAPDKSGLPSDRFSAERTGGSVSTLTIQRTQQEDSAVYLCASSLGLAGVRETQYFGPGTRLLVL.

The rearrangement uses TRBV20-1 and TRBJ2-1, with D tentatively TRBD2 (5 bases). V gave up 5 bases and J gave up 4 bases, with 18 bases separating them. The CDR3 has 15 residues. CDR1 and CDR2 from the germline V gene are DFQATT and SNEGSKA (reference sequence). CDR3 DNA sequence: TGCAGTGCTCCGACCACAGCGGTGGGGTACAATGAGCAGTTCTTC. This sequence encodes CSAPTTAVGYNEQFF.

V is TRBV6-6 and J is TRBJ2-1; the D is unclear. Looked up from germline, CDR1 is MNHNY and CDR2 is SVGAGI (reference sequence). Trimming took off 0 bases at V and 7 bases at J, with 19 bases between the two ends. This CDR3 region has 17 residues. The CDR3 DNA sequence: TGTGCCAGCAGTTACTCGACTGAGACACCCCAGATGAATGAGCAGTTCTTC. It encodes CASSYSTETPQMNEQFF.

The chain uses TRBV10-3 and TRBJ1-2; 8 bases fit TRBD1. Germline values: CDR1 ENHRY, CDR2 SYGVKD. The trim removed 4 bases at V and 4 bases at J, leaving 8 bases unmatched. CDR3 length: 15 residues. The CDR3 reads CAISAIGQGRYGYTF. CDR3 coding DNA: TGTGCCATCAGTGCCATTGGACAGGGCCGCTATGGCTACACCTTC.

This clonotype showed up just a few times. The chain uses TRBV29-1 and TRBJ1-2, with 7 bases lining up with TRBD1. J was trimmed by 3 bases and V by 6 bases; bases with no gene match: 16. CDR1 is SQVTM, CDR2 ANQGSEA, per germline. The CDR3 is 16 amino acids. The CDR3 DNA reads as TGCAGCGTCTCAGGGGGTTCGACAGGGACTTACTATGGCTACACCTTC. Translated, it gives CSVSGGSTGTYYGYTF. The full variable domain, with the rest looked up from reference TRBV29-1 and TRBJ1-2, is SAVISQKPSRDICQRGTSLTIQCQVDSQVTMMFWYRQQPGQSLTLIATANQGSEATYESGFVIDKFPISRPNLTFSTLTVSNMSPEDSSIYLCSVSGGSTGTYYGYTFGSGTRLTVV.

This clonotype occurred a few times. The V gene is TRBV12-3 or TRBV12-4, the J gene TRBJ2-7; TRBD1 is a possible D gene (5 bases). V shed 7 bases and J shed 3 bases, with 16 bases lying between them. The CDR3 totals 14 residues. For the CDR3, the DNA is TGTGCCAGCACCCCTGGGGCGGCAGACTACGAGCAGTACTTC. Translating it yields CASTPGAADYEQYF.

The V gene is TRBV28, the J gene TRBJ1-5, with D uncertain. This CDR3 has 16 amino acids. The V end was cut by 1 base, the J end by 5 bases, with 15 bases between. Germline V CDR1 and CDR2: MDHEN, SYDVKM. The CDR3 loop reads CASSLSGSSEDQPQHF. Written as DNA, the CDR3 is TGTGCCAGCAGTTTATCTGGTTCGTCAGAGGATCAGCCCCAGCATTTT.

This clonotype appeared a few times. Written as DNA, the CDR3 is TGTGCCAGCAGGCGGGGGTCGGGAAACATTCAGTACTTC. It translates to CASRRGSGNIQYF. The chain joins TRBV12-3 or TRBV12-4 to TRBJ2-4; 7 nucleotides agree with TRBD2. J gave up 6 bases and V 6 bases, and 5 bases lay outside the gene matches. This CDR3 contains 13 residues.

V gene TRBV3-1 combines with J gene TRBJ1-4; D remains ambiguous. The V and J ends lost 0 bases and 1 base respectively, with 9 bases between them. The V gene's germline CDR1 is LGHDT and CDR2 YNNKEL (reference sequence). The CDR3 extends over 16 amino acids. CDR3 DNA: TGTGCCAGCAGCCAAGAGCCGGTACGAACTAATGAAAAACTGTTTTTT. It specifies CASSQEPVRTNEKLFF.

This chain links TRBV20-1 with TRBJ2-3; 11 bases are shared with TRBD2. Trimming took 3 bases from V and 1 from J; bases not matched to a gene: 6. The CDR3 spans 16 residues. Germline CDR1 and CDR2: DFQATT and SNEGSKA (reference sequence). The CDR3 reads CSARGLAESGTDTQYF. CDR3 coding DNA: TGCAGTGCTAGGGGACTAGCGGAGAGTGGCACAGATACGCAGTATTTT.

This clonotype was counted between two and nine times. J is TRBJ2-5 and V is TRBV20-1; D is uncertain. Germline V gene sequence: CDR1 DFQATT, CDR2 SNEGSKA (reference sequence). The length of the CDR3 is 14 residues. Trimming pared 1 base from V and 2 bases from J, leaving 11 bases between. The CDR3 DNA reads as TGCAGTGCTAGAGGCCGGGCCCCTCAAGAGACCCAGTACTTC. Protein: CSARGRAPQETQYF.

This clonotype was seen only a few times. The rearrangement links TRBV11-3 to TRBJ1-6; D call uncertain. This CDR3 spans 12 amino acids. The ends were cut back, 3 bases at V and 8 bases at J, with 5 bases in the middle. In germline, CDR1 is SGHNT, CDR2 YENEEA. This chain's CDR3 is CASSFLDSPLHF. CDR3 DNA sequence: TGTGCCAGCAGCTTTCTGGATTCACCCCTCCACTTT.